This T cell receptor (beta chain) was retrieved from a study of shared T cell receptors in the human thymus (dated by TCRdb to the early 2020s). With respect to the entire study: The study investigated the way shared, self-reactive T-cell receptor alpha chains are produced in the human thymus.

CDR1 and CDR2 are drawn from the germline V gene: SGHAT, FQNNGV. The CDR3 covers 19 residues, taking in both the cysteine and the phenylalanine. Kept here is only the CDR3 DNA, which spans 57 bases and is read in frame from base 1. Trimmed from V: 1 base; trimmed from J: 1 base; junction bases lacking a gene match: 15. Library prep was done by the immunoSEQ multiplex PCR assay. TCRdb obtained this table from immuneACCESS and retained in-frame rearrangements with V and J assigned. These tables miss some clones; where compared with another copy, unresolved V genes account for less than half of the shortfall, and the remainder is unexplained. A total of 600,000 to 900,000 clones appear in this sample, 80% to 90% of them only once. About 0.0098% of the sample goes to the ten largest clones. A note on this clone: Its recognized antigen is unknown. No clone much larger than this one lies a single base away; base qualities are absent.

These data also formed part of another study, on human thymus T cells. As the second study states: Donors were immunologically healthy infants undergoing open corrective cardiac surgery for congenital heart defects in Finland. The thymus tissue came from surgical resects taken out during corrective cardiac surgery. Both the thymic and the peripheral blood repertoires appeared to show biased V and J gene segment usage. Highly overlapping thymic TCR repertoires among unrelated individuals were reported in the related research. The study described the TCR alpha and beta repertoires in about 8 infant thymus samples and a few matching peripheral blood samples. The cohort included more than 5 male and a couple of female infants, with donor ages spanning 7 to 244 days. Thymocytes were mechanically released from the tissue and were stored as pellets of about 9.5-31 million cells at -70 degrees C. A QIAsymphony instrument was used to extract genomic DNA from the frozen cell pellets. TCRB and TCRAD loci were amplified from a standardized quantity of quality-controlled genomic DNA using the immunoSEQ multiplex PCR assay. Amplicons spanned the V(D)J region at a length sufficient to cover the CDR3 and identify V and J genes. The amplicons were sequenced on an Illumina platform via the commercial immunoSEQ service. Primer bias and sequencing errors were corrected as previously described, and TCRAD and TCRB were defined on the basis of the IMGT database. Analysis of the repertoires was done with immunoSEQ Analyzer 3.0 and VDJTools and included basic statistics, V/J segment usage, diversity estimates, rarefaction and pairwise overlap. To estimate diversity, the Chao1, ChaoE, Efron-Thisted, Shannon and inverse Simpson indices were applied, and diversity was also estimated on datasets down-sampled to the smallest sample. Repertoire overlap was determined by strict matching of CDR3 nucleotide sequence, V gene and J gene, and Jaccard-based multidimensional scaling clustering was applied. On average, thymus samples yielded roughly 800,000 unique TCRB clonotypes, whereas blood samples yielded approximately 84,000.

The chain is encoded by TRBV11-2 joined to TRBJ1-2, with 7 bases aligning to TRBD1. The receptor's source is a girl less than two years old with a congenital heart defect. Donor details come from another sample of the same person, matched by shared clones. Material for sequencing was thymocytes. The sequence in DNA is TGTGCCAGCAGCTTAGGTGGGGAACAGGGGTTGAGCCTTAACTATGGCTACACCTTC. Translated, this gives CASSLGGEQGLSLNYGYTF.